This TCR beta chain was sequenced in a study of blood T cell repertoires in COVID-19. Across the study: Acute and convalescent COVID-19 samples came from the United States, Italy and Spain. The cDNA or gDNA used as material had been derived from T cells, B-cell-depleted T cells, or PBMCs.

Trimming took off 3 bases at V and 1 base at J, with 6 bases between the two ends. CDR1 is SNHLY, CDR2 FYNNEI, per germline. The CDR3 loop spans 13 amino acids. Authors' data handling: Amplifying reference gene primers gave estimates of nucleated cell counts. The data were produced by immunoSEQ multiplex PCR, yet TCRdb's version contains in-frame clones alone and is incomplete. V and J calls and clone size are as listed in that table; D and trimming were resolved from the DNA. The table lists under 200,000 clones, about 74% of them singletons. The specimen sequenced was peripheral blood. The V and J genes are TRBV2 and TRBJ1-1; possibly TRBD1 for D (6 bases). This sequence was found in a man aged 55 to 70 with acute or convalescent COVID-19. In nucleotides, the CDR3 is TGTGCCAGCAGTGACAGGGGGAACACTGAAGCTTTCTTT. Translated: CASSDRGNTEAFF.